The clone carrying this T cell receptor beta chain was counted many times. Its antigen is as yet unknown. Disease duration was under 3 months in the ophthalmopathy patients, who also had a Clinical Activity Score of at least 3 and a NOSPECS grade of at least 4. The study excluded patients with uncontrolled infection, other autoimmune disease, pregnancy or lactation. Cells are PBMCs isolated from 10 ml of fresh blood. This sample is drawn from a study of T cells in Graves' hyperthyroidism and ophthalmopathy. CDR3 length: 14 residues. Looked up from germline, CDR1 is SNHLY and CDR2 is FYNNEI. V lost 6 bases and J lost 8; bases outside the gene matches: 8. Regarding the study as a whole: Most thyroid clonotypes expanded above 0.001 appeared in blood too.

Template material for amplifying TCR beta CDR3 regions consisted of RNA transcripts. The HTBI primer set drove a first-round RT-PCR of the TCR CDR3. TCRdb reprocessed the multiplex PCR reads with MiXCR, giving one entry per CDR3 protein. The sample lists 500,000 or so distinct CDR3 sequences, around 15% occurring once. V usage is TRBV2 and J usage is TRBJ1-4; 8 bases map to TRBD1. The clonotype originates from a woman aged 25 to 39 with Graves' ophthalmopathy. Sequenced sample: blood. CDR3 in amino acids: CASSPDRGGEKLFF. Here the CDR3 DNA reads TGTGCCAGCAGCCCCGACAGGGGAGGCGAAAAACTGTTTTTT.